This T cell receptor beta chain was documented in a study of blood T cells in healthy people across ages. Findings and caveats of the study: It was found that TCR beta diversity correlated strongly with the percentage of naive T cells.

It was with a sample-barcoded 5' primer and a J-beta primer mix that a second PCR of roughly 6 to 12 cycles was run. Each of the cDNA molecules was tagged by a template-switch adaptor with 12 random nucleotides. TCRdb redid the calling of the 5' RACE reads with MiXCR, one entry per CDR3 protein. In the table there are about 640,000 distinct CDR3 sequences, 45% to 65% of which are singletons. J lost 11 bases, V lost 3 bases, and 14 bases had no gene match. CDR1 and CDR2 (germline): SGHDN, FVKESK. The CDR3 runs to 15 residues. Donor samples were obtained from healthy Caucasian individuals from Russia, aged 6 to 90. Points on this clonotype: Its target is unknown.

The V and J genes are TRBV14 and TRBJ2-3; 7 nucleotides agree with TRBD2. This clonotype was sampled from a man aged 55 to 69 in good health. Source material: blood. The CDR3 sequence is CASSQLQARGVRQYF. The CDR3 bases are TGTGCCAGCAGCCAGCTCCAGGCTCGGGGGGTCAGGCAGTATTTT.